The sequence of this TCR beta chain was determined in a study of T cells in Graves' hyperthyroidism and ophthalmopathy. The study's findings and limits: Ophthalmopathy was told apart from stable hyperthyroidism by a 13 V-J model. Median prediction lead before ophthalmopathy onset was about 6.7 months with the model.

This clonotype came up many times. Its antigen is currently unknown. Germline loops: CDR1 KGHSH, CDR2 LQKENI. The length of the CDR3 is 12 residues. Trimming pared 8 bases from V and 4 bases from J, leaving 11 bases between. A lack of ophthalmopathy progression within 18 months defined stable Graves' hyperthyroidism. The CDR3 regions of TCR beta were amplified from RNA transcripts. HTBI primers were employed in a first-round RT-PCR of the TCR CDR3. One entry per CDR3 protein, called by TCRdb with MiXCR from the multiplex PCR reads. The table lists 500,000 to 600,000 distinct CDR3 sequences, around 45% of them singletons.

Sequenced input: peripheral blood or thyroid tissue (not recorded which). The clonotype comes from a woman in her late teens or twenties with Graves' hyperthyroidism. The rearrangement uses TRBV18 and TRBJ2-5; tentatively, D is TRBD1 (5 bases). The CDR3: CASSPGSETQYF. The CDR3 region has the DNA TGTGCCAGCAGCCCAGGGTCAGAGACCCAGTACTTC.